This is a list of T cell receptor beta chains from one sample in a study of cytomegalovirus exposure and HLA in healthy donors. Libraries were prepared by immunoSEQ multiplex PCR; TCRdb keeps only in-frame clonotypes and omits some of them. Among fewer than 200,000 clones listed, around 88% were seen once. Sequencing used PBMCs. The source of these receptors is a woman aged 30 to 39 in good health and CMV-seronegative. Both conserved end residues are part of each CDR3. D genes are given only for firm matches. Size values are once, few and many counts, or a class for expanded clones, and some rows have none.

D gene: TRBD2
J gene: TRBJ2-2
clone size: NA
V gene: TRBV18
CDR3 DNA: TGTGCCAGCTCACCCCTTTTTTTTCGGACTAGCGGGAGCGACACCGGGGAGCTGTTTTTT
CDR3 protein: CASSPLFFRTSGSDTGELFF

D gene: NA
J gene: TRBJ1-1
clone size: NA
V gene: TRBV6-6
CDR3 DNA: TGTGCCAGCAGGAAAGCCAGGGGACGAGACACTGAAGCTTTCTTT
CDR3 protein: CASRKARGRDTEAFF

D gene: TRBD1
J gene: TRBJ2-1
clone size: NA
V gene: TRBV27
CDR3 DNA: TGTGCCAGCAGCCGGGACAGGGAGTATGAGCAGTTCTTC
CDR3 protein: CASSRDREYEQFF

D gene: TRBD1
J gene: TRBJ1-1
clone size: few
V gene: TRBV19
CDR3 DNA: TGTGCCAGTAGTATCAGCAGGGGGCTTAACACTGAAGCTTTCTTT
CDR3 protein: CASSISRGLNTEAFF

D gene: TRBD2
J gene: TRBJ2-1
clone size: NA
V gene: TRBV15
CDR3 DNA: TGTGCCACCAGAGCCTTTAGCGGGAGCGATGAGCAGTTCTTC
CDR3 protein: CATRAFSGSDEQFF

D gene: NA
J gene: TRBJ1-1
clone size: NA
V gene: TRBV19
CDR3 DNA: TGTGCCAGTACCGGGGGGGGAGTGGAGCCTGAAGCTTTCTTT
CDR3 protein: CASTGGGVEPEAFF

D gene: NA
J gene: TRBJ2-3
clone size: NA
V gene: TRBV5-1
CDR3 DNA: TGCGCCAGCAGCTTGGATGGGTGGGGGGACACAGATACGCAGTATTTT
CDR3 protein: CASSLDGWGDTDTQYF

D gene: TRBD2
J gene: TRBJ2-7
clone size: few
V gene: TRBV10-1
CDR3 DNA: TGCGCCAGCAGTGTGCGGGAGGGCCTCGAGCAGTACTTC
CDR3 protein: CASSVREGLEQYF

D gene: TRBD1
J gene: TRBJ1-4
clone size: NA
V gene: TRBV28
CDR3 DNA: TGTGCCAGCAGTCCCAGGGGGACAGGGGGCTTAAAACTGTTTTTT
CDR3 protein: CASSPRGTGGLKLFF

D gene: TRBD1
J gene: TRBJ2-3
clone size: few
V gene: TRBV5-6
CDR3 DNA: TGTGCCAGCAGCTTGAGGACAGGGGTTACAGATACGCAGTATTTT
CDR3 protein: CASSLRTGVTDTQYF

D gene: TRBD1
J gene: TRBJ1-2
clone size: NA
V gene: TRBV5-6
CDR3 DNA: TGTGCCAGCAGCCGCGGACAGGTCGCTTATGGCTACACCTTC
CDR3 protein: CASSRGQVAYGYTF

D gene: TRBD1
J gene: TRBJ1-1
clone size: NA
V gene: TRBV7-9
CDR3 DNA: TGTGCCAGCAGCATCCGACAGGGGTTGGGAGACACTGAAGCTTTCTTT
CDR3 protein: CASSIRQGLGDTEAFF

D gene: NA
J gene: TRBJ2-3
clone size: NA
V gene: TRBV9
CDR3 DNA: TGTGCCAGCAGCGCTTCGGGACTGGTAGGGCTGGATACGCAGTATTTT
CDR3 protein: CASSASGLVGLDTQYF

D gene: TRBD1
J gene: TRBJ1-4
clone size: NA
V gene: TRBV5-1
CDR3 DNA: TGCGCCAGCAGCTTTTCTGCAGGGGGAGAAGAAAAACTGTTTTTT
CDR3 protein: CASSFSAGGEEKLFF

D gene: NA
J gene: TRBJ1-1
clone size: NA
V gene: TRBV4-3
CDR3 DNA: TGCGCCAGCAGCCCCGGGGGGGCTGAAGCTTTCTTT
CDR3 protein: CASSPGGAEAFF

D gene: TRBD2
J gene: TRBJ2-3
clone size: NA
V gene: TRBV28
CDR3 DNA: TGTGCCAGCAGTTCTAGCGGGGGGGCTGATACGCAGTATTTT
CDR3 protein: CASSSSGGADTQYF

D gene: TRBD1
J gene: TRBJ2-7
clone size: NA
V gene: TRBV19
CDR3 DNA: TGTGCCAGTAGTCCACAGGGGTTCCCTCAATCCTACGAGCAGTACTTC
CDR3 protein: CASSPQGFPQSYEQYF

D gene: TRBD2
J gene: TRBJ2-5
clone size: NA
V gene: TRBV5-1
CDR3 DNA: TGCGCCAGCAGCTTGATTGGGGGCCTAGCGGGGGGGCGAGAGACCCAGTACTTC
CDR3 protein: CASSLIGGLAGGRETQYF

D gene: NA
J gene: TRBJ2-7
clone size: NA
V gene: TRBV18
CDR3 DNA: TGTGCCAGCTCACCACGACTTGGCGAGCAGTACTTC
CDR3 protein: CASSPRLGEQYF

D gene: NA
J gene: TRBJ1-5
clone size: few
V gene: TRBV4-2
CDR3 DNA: TGTGCCAGCAGGGGCAGTGATCAGCCCCAGCATTTT
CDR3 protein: CASRGSDQPQHF

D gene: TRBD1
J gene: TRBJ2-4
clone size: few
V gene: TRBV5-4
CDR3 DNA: TGTCGAACCGGGACAGGGGGAGCAGCCAAAAACATTCAGTACTTC
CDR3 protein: CRTGTGGAAKNIQYF

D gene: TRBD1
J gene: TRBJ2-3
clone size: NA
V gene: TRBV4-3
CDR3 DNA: TGCGCCAGCAGCCAAGATCGGGGACAGGGAGCAGATACGCAGTATTTT
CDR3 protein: CASSQDRGQGADTQYF

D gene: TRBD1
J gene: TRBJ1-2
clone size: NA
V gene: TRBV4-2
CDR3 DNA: TGTGCCAGCAGCCAAGACAGGGGGCCCTACTATGGCTACACCTTC
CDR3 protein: CASSQDRGPYYGYTF

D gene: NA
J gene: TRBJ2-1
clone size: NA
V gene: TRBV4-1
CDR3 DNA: TGCGCCAGCAGCCAAGTTGCTAGCTACAATGAGCAGTTCTTC
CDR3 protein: CASSQVASYNEQFF

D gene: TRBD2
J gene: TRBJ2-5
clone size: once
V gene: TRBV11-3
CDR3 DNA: TGTGCCAGCAGCCCAGGGACTAGGGCGGGCGAGACCCAGTACTTC
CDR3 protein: CASSPGTRAGETQYF

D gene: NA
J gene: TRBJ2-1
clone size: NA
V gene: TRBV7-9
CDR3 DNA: TGTGCCAGCAGCCCCCCTATTGCGGGCAGCTCCTACAATGAGCAGTTCTTC
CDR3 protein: CASSPPIAGSSYNEQFF

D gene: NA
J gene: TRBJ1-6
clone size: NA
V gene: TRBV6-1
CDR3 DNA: TGTGCCAGCAGTGAAGCACTGGGGGGTATCCTTAATTCACCCCTCCACTTT
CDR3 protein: CASSEALGGILNSPLHF

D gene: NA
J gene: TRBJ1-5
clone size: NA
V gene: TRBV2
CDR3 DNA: TGTGCCAGCAGCCATAGGACACTTAGCAATCAGCCCCAGCATTTT
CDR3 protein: CASSHRTLSNQPQHF

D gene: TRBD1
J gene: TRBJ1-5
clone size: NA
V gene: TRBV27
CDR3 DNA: TGTGCCACCTCACAGGGGCCGAATCAGCCCCAGCATTTT
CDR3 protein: CATSQGPNQPQHF

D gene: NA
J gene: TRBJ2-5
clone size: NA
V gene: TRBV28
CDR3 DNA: TGTGCCAGCAGTTTAGGGGGCAAGCAAGAGACCCAGTACTTC
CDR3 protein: CASSLGGKQETQYF

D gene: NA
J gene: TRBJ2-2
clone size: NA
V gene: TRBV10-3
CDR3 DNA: TGTGCCATCAGTGGGACTCGTGCCGGGGAGCTGTTTTTT
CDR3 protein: CAISGTRAGELFF

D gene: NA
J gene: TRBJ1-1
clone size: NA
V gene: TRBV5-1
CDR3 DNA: TGCGCCAGCAGCTTGTCAGGGGACACTGAAGCTTTCTTT
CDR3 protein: CASSLSGDTEAFF

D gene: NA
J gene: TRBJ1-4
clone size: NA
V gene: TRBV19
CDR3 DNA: TGTGCCAGTAGTCGACAGGCGCCACAACTGAATGAAAAACTGTTTTTT
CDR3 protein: CASSRQAPQLNEKLFF

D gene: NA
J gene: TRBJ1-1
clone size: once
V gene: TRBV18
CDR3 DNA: TGTGCCAGCTCACCAGGGAGGGTGAACACTGAAGCTTTCTTT
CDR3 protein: CASSPGRVNTEAFF

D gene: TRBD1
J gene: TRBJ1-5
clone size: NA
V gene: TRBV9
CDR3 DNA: TGTGCCAGCAGCGTAGGACAGGGGGTATTGGAACAGCCCCAGCATTTT
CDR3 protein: CASSVGQGVLEQPQHF

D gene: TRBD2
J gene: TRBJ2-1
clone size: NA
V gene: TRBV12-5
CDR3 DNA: TGTGCTAGTGGTTTGGTAGTTATGGTAGCGGGCGAGCAGTTCTTC
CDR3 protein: CASGLVVMVAGEQFF

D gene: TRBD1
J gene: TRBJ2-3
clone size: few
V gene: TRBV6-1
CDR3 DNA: TGTGCCAGCAGTGGGCGGACAGGGCTACCCACAGATACGCAGTATTTT
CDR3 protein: CASSGRTGLPTDTQYF

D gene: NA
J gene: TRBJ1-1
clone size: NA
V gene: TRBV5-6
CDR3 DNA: TGTGCCAGCAGCTTGAGGCCCGGGGACACTGAAGCTTTCTTT
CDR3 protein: CASSLRPGDTEAFF

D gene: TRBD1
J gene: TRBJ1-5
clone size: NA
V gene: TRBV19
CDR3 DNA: TGTGCCAGCCGGGACAGGTATGGCAATCAGCCCCAGCATTTT
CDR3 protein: CASRDRYGNQPQHF

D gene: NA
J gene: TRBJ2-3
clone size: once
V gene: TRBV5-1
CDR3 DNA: TGCGCCAGCAGCTTGGGGTGGGGCAGGGCGGCAGATACGCAGTATTTT
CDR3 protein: CASSLGWGRAADTQYF

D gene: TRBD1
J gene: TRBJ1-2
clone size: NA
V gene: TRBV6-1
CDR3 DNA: TGTGCCAGCAGTGAAGCACGACAGGGACCTTACACCTTC
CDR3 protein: CASSEARQGPYTF

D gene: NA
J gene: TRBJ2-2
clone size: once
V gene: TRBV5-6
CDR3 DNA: TGTGCCAGCAGACTCCGGGGAGGGGGATTGACCGGGGAGCTGTTTTTT
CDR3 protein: CASRLRGGGLTGELFF

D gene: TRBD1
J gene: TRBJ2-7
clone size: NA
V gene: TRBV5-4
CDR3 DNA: TGTGCCAGCAACCGGGACAGGGATTACGAGCAGTACTTC
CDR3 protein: CASNRDRDYEQYF

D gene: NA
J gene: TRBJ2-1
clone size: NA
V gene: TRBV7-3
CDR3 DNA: TGTGCCAGCAGCTTAAGATTAGCGAGGGACAATGAGCAGTTCTTC
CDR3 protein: CASSLRLARDNEQFF

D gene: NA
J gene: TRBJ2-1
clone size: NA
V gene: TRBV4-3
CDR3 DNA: TGCGCCAGCAGCCAAGAGCGGGGCACCGCATACAATGAGCAGTTCTTC
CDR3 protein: CASSQERGTAYNEQFF

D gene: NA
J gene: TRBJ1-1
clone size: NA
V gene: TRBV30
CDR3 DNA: TGTGCCTGGAGCCGGGGGGACACTGAAGCTTTCTTT
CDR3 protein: CAWSRGDTEAFF